In this sample, the clone carrying this T cell receptor (beta chain) turned up a few times. What it binds is unknown. This record belongs to a study of response to subunit inactivated influenza vaccine. Study findings and constraints: The authors proposed limited new T cell recruitment per seasonal influenza vaccination.

TCRdb recomputed calls from the RT-PCR reads with MiXCR, one row per CDR3 protein. This table holds a few hundred thousand distinct CDR3 sequences, 21% found once. Trimming pared 0 bases from V and 5 bases from J, leaving 10 bases between. The CDR3 extends over 14 amino acids. The V gene's germline CDR1 is KGHSH and CDR2 LQKENI. The input for sequencing was PBMCs from blood, taken roughly 20 months after vaccination. The sequence was obtained from a man aged 50-75 years who received an inactivated influenza vaccine. The chain links TRBV18 to TRBJ1-2; weak D call: TRBD1 (5 bases). Here the CDR3 reads CASSPPGRLYGYTF. Written as DNA, the CDR3 is TGTGCCAGCTCACCACCGGGACGCCTATATGGCTACACCTTC.